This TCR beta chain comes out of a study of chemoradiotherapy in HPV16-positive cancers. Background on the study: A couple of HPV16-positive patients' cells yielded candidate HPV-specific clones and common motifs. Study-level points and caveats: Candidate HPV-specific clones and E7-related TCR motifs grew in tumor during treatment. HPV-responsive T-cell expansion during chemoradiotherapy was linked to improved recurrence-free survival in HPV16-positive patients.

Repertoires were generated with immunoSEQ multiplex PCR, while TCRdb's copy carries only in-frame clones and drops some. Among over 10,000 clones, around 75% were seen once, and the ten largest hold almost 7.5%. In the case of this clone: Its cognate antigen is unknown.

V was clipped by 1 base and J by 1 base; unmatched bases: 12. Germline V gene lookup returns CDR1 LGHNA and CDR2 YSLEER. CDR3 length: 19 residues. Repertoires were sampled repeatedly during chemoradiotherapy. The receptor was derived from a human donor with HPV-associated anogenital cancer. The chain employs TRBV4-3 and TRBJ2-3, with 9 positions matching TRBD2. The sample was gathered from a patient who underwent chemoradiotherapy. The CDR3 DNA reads TGCGCCAGCAGCCAAGCCCTGCATCGAGCGGGAGGCCGCACAGATACGCAGTATTTT. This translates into CASSQALHRAGGRTDTQYF.